The rows below give T cell receptor beta chains drawn from one sample of a study of blood T cell repertoires in COVID-19. Measured with immunoSEQ multiplex PCR; TCRdb has only the in-frame clones, and not every one. The data hold more than 150,000 clones, with around 90% observed a single time. Sequences were obtained from peripheral blood. Receptor source: a man aged 55 to 69 with COVID-19, enrolled during active disease. Each CDR3 is given with its conserved first and last residue. The D gene is left open where the match is weak. Size values are once, few and many counts, or a class for expanded clones, and some rows have none.

V,size,D,J,DNA,CDR3
TRBV6-5,-,TRBD1,TRBJ1-5,TGTGCCAGCAGTACGGGACAGGGGGCTTATCAGCCCCAGCATTTT,CASSTGQGAYQPQHF
TRBV3-1/TRBV3-2,-,-,TRBJ2-3,TGTGCCAGCAGTCGTTCTAGCCCCAGCGATACGCAGTATTTT,CASSRSSPSDTQYF
TRBV5-6,-,-,TRBJ1-4,TGTGCCAGCAGCCGCCTCACTTCAACTAATGAAAAACTGTTTTTT,CASSRLTSTNEKLFF
TRBV4-1,-,-,TRBJ2-1,TGCGCCAGCAGCCGAGAAACAGGGCGTTACAATGAGCAGTTCTTC,CASSRETGRYNEQFF
TRBV4-1,-,TRBD2,TRBJ2-1,TGCGCCAGCAGCCTCCGACTAGCGGGAGGGCAGACCTACAATGAGCAGTTCTTC,CASSLRLAGGQTYNEQFF
TRBV30,few,-,TRBJ1-2,TGTGCCTGGAGATACAGGGCAAGTCTTGGCTACACCTTC,CAWRYRASLGYTF
TRBV2,-,-,TRBJ2-3,TGTGCCAGCAAGGCGACTAGCACAGATACGCAGTATTTT,CASKATSTDTQYF
TRBV27,-,TRBD1,TRBJ1-1,TGTGCCAGCAGTTTATCCCGGGACAGGGGGGTCATGAACACTGAAGCTTTCTTT,CASSLSRDRGVMNTEAFF
TRBV16,-,TRBD1,TRBJ1-1,TGTGCCAGCAGCCAATCCGGGACAGCGAACACTGAAGCTTTCTTT,CASSQSGTANTEAFF
TRBV6-5,once,-,TRBJ2-7,TGTGCCAGCAACGGGGGTATCTCCTACGAGCAGTACTTC,CASNGGISYEQYF
TRBV11-2,-,-,TRBJ1-4,TGTGCCAGCAGCCTACTTTTTTCCGAAAAACTGTTTTTT,CASSLLFSEKLFF
TRBV27,-,-,TRBJ1-2,TGTGCCAGCAGTCTGGGAGGGAAGGAGGGCTACACCTTC,CASSLGGKEGYTF
TRBV7-8,-,TRBD1,TRBJ1-2,TGTGCCAGCAGCTTAGACAACGACAGGGGCTATGGCTACACCTTC,CASSLDNDRGYGYTF
TRBV18,-,-,TRBJ2-1,TGTGCCAGCTCACCCCCTCCAGCGGGCCCAACAAGGAATGAGCAGTTCTTC,CASSPPPAGPTRNEQFF
TRBV4-1,many,-,TRBJ1-1,TGCGCCAGCAGCCACCTCTTCCGACAGGTGGGCACTGAAGCTTTCTTT,CASSHLFRQVGTEAFF
TRBV24-1,-,-,TRBJ1-5,TGTGCCACCAGTGACCGACAGGCTGGCAATCAGCCCCAGCATTTT,CATSDRQAGNQPQHF
TRBV18,few,-,TRBJ1-6,TGTGCCAGCTCACCACTTTCAGGGCTATCTAATTCACCCCTCCACTTT,CASSPLSGLSNSPLHF
TRBV7-3,-,TRBD2,TRBJ2-3,TGTGCCAGCAGCTTAGCTAGCGGGGGCACAGATACGCAGTATTTT,CASSLASGGTDTQYF
TRBV7-3,-,-,TRBJ1-4,TGTGCCAGCAGCTTAAATGCCCGAGCAACTAATGAAAAACTGTTTTTT,CASSLNARATNEKLFF
TRBV7-9,-,TRBD1,TRBJ2-2,TGTGCCAGCAGCTTAGGGTCCGGGACAGGGAACACCGGGGAGCTGTTTTTT,CASSLGSGTGNTGELFF
TRBV28,-,TRBD2,TRBJ2-1,TGTGCCAGCAGTGCCCCGGGGGTAGCGGGGGCCTACAATGAGCAGTTCTTC,CASSAPGVAGAYNEQFF
TRBV30,-,TRBD1,TRBJ1-5,TGTGCCTGGAGTGTTCGAGACAGGGGGCTCAGTCAGCCCCAGCATTTT,CAWSVRDRGLSQPQHF
TRBV19,many,-,TRBJ1-3,TGTGCCAGTAGTGACCCAGCCCGGGGGAACACCATATATTTT,CASSDPARGNTIYF
TRBV5-1,-,-,TRBJ1-4,TGCGCCAGCAGCTTGTGGGGGACTGCAACTAATGAAAAACTGTTTTTT,CASSLWGTATNEKLFF
TRBV7-9,once,TRBD1,TRBJ1-1,TGTGCCAGCAGCTTAGGACAGGGGGCGAGTACGAACACTGAAGCTTTCTTT,CASSLGQGASTNTEAFF
TRBV7-9,-,TRBD1,TRBJ1-2,TGTGCCAGCAGCTTAGGAGGGGGGTGGACAGGCCGGTATGGCTACACCTTC,CASSLGGGWTGRYGYTF
TRBV9,-,TRBD1,TRBJ1-2,TGTGCCAGCAGCGTAGAGTTTGGGACAGGGTCAAGTCGCGGCTACACCTTC,CASSVEFGTGSSRGYTF
TRBV11-3,-,TRBD1,TRBJ2-2,TGTGCCAGCAGCTTAGGTCACCCCCGGGACAGGGGTACCGGGGAGCTGTTTTTT,CASSLGHPRDRGTGELFF
TRBV29-1,-,TRBD1,TRBJ2-3,TGCAGCGTTGAAGGGGACAGAAGGGATACGCAGTATTTT,CSVEGDRRDTQYF
TRBV4-2,-,TRBD1,TRBJ1-2,TGTGCCAGCAGCCAAGAAGGGACAGGGTACGGCTACACCTTC,CASSQEGTGYGYTF
TRBV6-2/TRBV6-3,-,-,TRBJ2-7,TGTGCCAGCAGTTACCTCCACGAGCAGTACTTC,CASSYLHEQYF
TRBV7-2,-,-,TRBJ1-1,TGTGCCAGCAGCTTTATGTATATTGAAGCTTTCTTT,CASSFMYIEAFF
TRBV6-4,-,-,TRBJ1-3,TGTGCCAGCAGTACAGGGCCTGGAAACACCATATATTTT,CASSTGPGNTIYF
TRBV11-3,-,-,TRBJ2-7,TGTGCCAGCAGCTTACAATCCCTCCCGGCAGGGGAAGACGCCTACGAGCAGTACTTC,CASSLQSLPAGEDAYEQYF
TRBV27,-,TRBD1,TRBJ1-2,TGTGCCAGCAGTTCCACACGACAGGGAATCTATGGCTACACCTTC,CASSSTRQGIYGYTF
TRBV11-3,-,TRBD1,TRBJ2-3,TGTGCCAGCAGCTTAGGGGACAGCAGCACAGATACGCAGTATTTT,CASSLGDSSTDTQYF
TRBV19,-,-,TRBJ2-7,TGTGCCAGTAGTACCTCTATACTTCTAGACCGGCGGTACTACGAGCAGTACTTC,CASSTSILLDRRYYEQYF
TRBV19,-,TRBD1,TRBJ1-2,TGTGCCACCCAGGGGACAGGGGGCATCTATGGCTACACCTTC,CATQGTGGIYGYTF
TRBV7-2,-,TRBD1,TRBJ1-2,TGTGCCAGCAGCTCGGACAGGGGGCGAGGTGGCTACACCTTC,CASSSDRGRGGYTF
TRBV24-1,-,TRBD1,TRBJ1-5,TGTGCCACCGGACAGGGGAATCAGCCCCAGCATTTT,CATGQGNQPQHF
TRBV3-1/TRBV3-2,once,TRBD2,TRBJ2-7,TGTGCCAGCAGCGAAAGCCCGGGGGGGCAGCAGTACTTC,CASSESPGGQQYF
TRBV19,-,-,TRBJ2-1,TGTGCCAGTAGTGGTCGGCGGCTAGTCCAAAATGAGCAGTTCTTC,CASSGRRLVQNEQFF
TRBV15,-,-,TRBJ1-2,TGTGCCACCAGCAGAGATTACGGGGTCTCCTATGGCTACACCTTC,CATSRDYGVSYGYTF
TRBV19,-,-,TRBJ1-6,TGTGCCAGTACCACCCGGGAGGGTTGGTCACCCCTCCACTTT,CASTTREGWSPLHF
TRBV10-3,-,-,TRBJ2-7,TGTGCCATCAGCCACCCAGGGAACGAGCAGTACTTC,CAISHPGNEQYF
TRBV6-5,-,TRBD1,TRBJ1-1,TGTGCCAGCAGTCGGGACAGGGGGTTGAACACTGAAGCTTTCTTT,CASSRDRGLNTEAFF
TRBV5-6,-,-,TRBJ2-5,TGTGCCAGCAACCCCGGCAGGGAGGACGAGACCCAGTACTTC,CASNPGREDETQYF
TRBV6-1,few,-,TRBJ1-5,TGTGCCAGCAGTGAAATCGGGGGAGTCGGGCAGCCCCAGCATTTT,CASSEIGGVGQPQHF
TRBV5-4,-,-,TRBJ2-7,TGTGCCAGCAGCCTGCAAATAGTCGGGGGTAGCTACGAGCAGTACTTC,CASSLQIVGGSYEQYF